This TCR beta chain is from a study of T cells in Graves' hyperthyroidism and ophthalmopathy. Whole-study findings and limits: Most expanded thyroid clonotypes above 0.001 also appeared in blood. From stable hyperthyroidism, ophthalmopathy was separated by a 13 V-J model.

Germline V CDR1 and CDR2: DFQATT, SNEGSKA (reference sequence). This CDR3 is built from 15 residues. The V and J ends lost 6 bases and 8 bases, in that order; junction bases with no gene match: 10. This clonotype was seen ten or more times. Its antigen remains unidentified. Amplified regions were TCR beta CDR3 sequences from RNA transcripts. First-round RT-PCR with HTBI primers amplified the TCR CDR3 region. TCRdb redid the calling of the multiplex PCR reads with MiXCR, one entry per CDR3 protein. The sample has a few hundred thousand distinct CDR3 sequences, 15% to 19% seen once. The genes are TRBV20-1 and TRBJ2-1, with 13 nucleotides matching TRBD2. Sequenced: blood. The clonotype was recovered from a woman under 30 with Graves' hyperthyroidism. The CDR3 region is CSASARTSGSYEQFF. The CDR3 DNA sequence: TGCAGTGCCTCAGCGAGGACTAGCGGGAGCTATGAGCAGTTCTTC.